Each of the 7 T cell receptor beta chains below was sequenced from the same sample in a study of T cell responses to AZD1222 COVID-19 vaccine. The method was immunoSEQ multiplex PCR; TCRdb's version includes in-frame clones alone and lacks a portion of them. The table lists some 140,000 clones, 80% to 90% of them singletons. Specimen: peripheral blood, collected on day 0 of MenACWY control vaccination. The receptors were gathered from an adult in good health.

This rearrangement joins TRBV4-1 to TRBJ1-4; 8 bases are a match to TRBD1. The CDR3 sequence is 16 residues long. Germline-derived CDR1 and CDR2 are MGHRA and YSYEKL. The J segment lost 8 bases and the V segment lost 1 base, leaving 9 bases of the junction unmatched. CDR3: CASSQGTNRQGEKLFF. CDR3 DNA: TGCGCCAGCAGCCAAGGAACGAATCGACAGGGGGAAAAACTGTTTTTT.

The chain is built from TRBV28 and TRBJ1-2, with 8 bases matching TRBD1. After removal of 6 bases from V and 2 bases from J, the junction contained 14 bases not matched to a gene. This CDR3 contains 17 residues. CDR1 is MDHEN and CDR2 is SYDVKM in the germline V gene. The CDR3 loop is CASRGQGAVPVNYGYTF. The CDR3 DNA is TGTGCCAGCAGAGGACAGGGAGCAGTACCCGTAAACTATGGCTACACCTTC.

This chain connects TRBV5-1 to TRBJ1-2, with 9 bases matching TRBD1. V dropped 4 bases and J dropped 4; count of bases not matched to a gene: 5. Looked up from germline, CDR1 is SGHRS and CDR2 is YFSETQ. CDR3 length: 14 residues. The CDR3 region has the DNA TGCGCCAGCAGCGAGGGACAGGGACGCTATGGCTACACCTTC. This encodes CASSEGQGRYGYTF.

CDR3 sequence: CSASRGSASYEQYF. CDR3 DNA: TGCAGTGCTAGTCGGGGCTCAGCCTCCTACGAGCAGTACTTC. The chain carries TRBV20-1 and TRBJ2-7; D may match TRBD1 or TRBD2 (5 bases each). V was cut by 3 bases and J by 0 bases, with 12 bases left in between. Germline loops: CDR1 DFQATT, CDR2 SNEGSKA (reference sequence). The CDR3 contains 14 residues.

This clone has more than one count but fewer than ten. The chain combines TRBV7-2 with TRBJ2-1; 7 positions match TRBD2. V dropped 6 bases and J dropped 8; count of bases not matched to a gene: 10. Per germline, CDR1 SGHTA and CDR2 FQGNSA. There are 14 residues in the CDR3. The CDR3, as DNA: TGTGCCAGCAGGTGGGGGGGTGCCGTCGATGAGCAGTTCTTC. Translated, it gives CASRWGGAVDEQFF. The full variable domain, completed using reference TRBV7-2 and TRBJ2-1, is GAGVSQSPSNKVTEKGKDVELRCDPISGHTALYWYRQSLGQGLEFLIYFQGNSAPDKSGLPSDRFSAERTGGSVSTLTIQRTQQEDSAVYLCASRWGGAVDEQFFGPGTRLTVL.

The chain carries TRBV5-1 and TRBJ1-4, with 8 positions matching TRBD1. CDR1 and CDR2 from the germline V gene are SGHRS and YFSETQ. V shed 5 bases, J shed 5 bases, and the junction held 5 bases outside the gene matches. The CDR3 is made up of 14 amino acids. For the CDR3, the DNA is TGCGCCAGCAGGCAAGGGACAGGAAATGAAAAACTGTTTTTT. It yields the protein CASRQGTGNEKLFF.

The rearrangement uses TRBV19 and TRBJ2-3; maybe TRBD2 (7 bases). The CDR3 is 15 amino acids. Trimming shortened V by 5 bases and J by 12 bases, and 24 bases separated the two germline ends. The V gene's germline CDR1 is LNHDA and CDR2 SQIVND (reference sequence). The CDR3 spells CASSPSPSGEGLQYF. CDR3 sequence (DNA): TGTGCCAGTAGTCCGAGCCCCTCAGGGGAGGGGCTTCAGTATTTT.